This entry lists 3 T cell receptor beta chains sequenced from one sample in a study of T cell changes during pregnancy in multiple sclerosis. Only in-frame clones appear in the TCRdb table, and some are missing; sequencing was by immunoSEQ multiplex PCR. This table holds 45,000 to 60,000 clones, 92% found once. Source: CD4+ T cells from peripheral blood mononuclear cells, taken in the second trimester of pregnancy. The receptors here all came from a female donor with multiple sclerosis, enrolled in a pregnancy study.

CDR3 in amino acids: CASSLYGSPSYNEQFF. CDR3 nucleotide sequence: TGTGCCAGCAGTTTATATGGCTCCCCCTCCTACAATGAGCAGTTCTTC. This chain joins TRBV27 and TRBJ2-1; D gene uncertain. Trimming removed 1 base from V and 0 bases from J, with 10 bases in between. The germline V gene has CDR1 MNHEY and CDR2 SMNVEV (reference sequence). This CDR3 is 16 amino acids long.

This CDR3 reads CASSLESQRNTEAFF. The CDR3 DNA reads as TGTGCCAGCAGCTTGGAAAGCCAACGGAACACTGAAGCTTTCTTT. V is TRBV5-4 and J is TRBJ1-1; D not certain. Germline CDR1 and CDR2: SGHNT and YYREEE (reference sequence). The CDR3 loop spans 15 amino acids. V was shortened by 0 bases and J by 1 base, with 10 bases between the two germline ends.

This rearrangement joins TRBV5-4 to TRBJ2-1; 8 bases match TRBD2. This CDR3 comprises 15 residues. The V segment lost 4 bases and the J segment 10 bases; nucleotides outside the gene matches: 13. From germline, CDR1 is SGHNT and CDR2 YYREEE (reference sequence). This chain's CDR3 is CASSPLAGGPKEQFF. As DNA, the CDR3 is TGTGCCAGCAGCCCTCTTGCGGGGGGCCCCAAAGAGCAGTTCTTC.